Sample share makes the clone carrying this TCR beta chain medium-sized (0.01 to 0.1%). Its antigen is not known. Thyroid surgery was performed in patients who had received no treatment beforehand. This sample stems from a study of metastatic and nonmetastatic thyroid tumors. Across the whole study: Comparison of repertoires was carried out across blood and tumor or nodule tissue from malignant and benign thyroid patients.

Notes on the study in general: Across blood and tumor, TCR beta diversity in malignant thyroid tumors was reportedly significantly higher than in benign nodules.

Germline trimming cut 6 bases from V and 9 bases from J; bases unmatched to any gene: 13. This CDR3 comprises 16 residues. From germline, CDR1 is MNHNS and CDR2 SASEGT. Original handling: A papillary thyroid cancer distant-metastasis classifier was built from CDR3 differences across clinicopathological groups. TCRdb re-called the PCR reads via MiXCR. V and J calls and clone size were set by TCRdb, not the authors. Among around 64,000 clones listed, more than 3.5% were seen once. The receptor comes from a female donor with papillary thyroid cancer or a benign thyroid nodule (not recorded which). Some clones in this sample may be carry-over from other donors' samples. The gene calls are TRBV6-1 and TRBJ2-1, with 11 bases identical to TRBD1. The sequenced material came from blood. As DNA, the CDR3 is TGTGCCAGCAGGCCGAAATCCGGGACAGGGGGTTCTGAGCAGTTCTTC. As protein: CASRPKSGTGGSEQFF.